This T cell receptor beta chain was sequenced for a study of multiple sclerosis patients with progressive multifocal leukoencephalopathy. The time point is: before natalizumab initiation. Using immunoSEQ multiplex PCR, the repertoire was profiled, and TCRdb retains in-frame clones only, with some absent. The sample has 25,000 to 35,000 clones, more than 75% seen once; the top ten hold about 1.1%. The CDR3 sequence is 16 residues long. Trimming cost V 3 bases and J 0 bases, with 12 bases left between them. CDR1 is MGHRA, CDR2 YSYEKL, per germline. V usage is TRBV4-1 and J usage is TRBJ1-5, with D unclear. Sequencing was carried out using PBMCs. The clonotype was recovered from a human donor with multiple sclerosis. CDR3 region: CASSQETANSNQPQHF. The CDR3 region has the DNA TGCGCCAGCAGCCAGGAGACTGCTAATAGCAATCAGCCCCAGCATTTT.